The entry below describes one T cell receptor (beta chain). Its cognate antigen has yet to be identified. No base quality values were provided; no much bigger clone lies one nucleotide off. The CDR3 regions of human TCRbeta chains were analyzed by immunosequencing. Regarding the original processing steps: TCRs in the repertoires were compared against a reference library of SARS-CoV-2-specific TCRs that had been generated with the MIRA antigen-specificity platform. Breadth was defined as the fraction of unique TCRs that were SARS-CoV-2-associated. Depth was defined as the fraction of total T cells that were SARS-CoV-2-associated. Using the MIRA data, every spike-specific TCR was mapped to the spike region that the TCR reacted to and assigned to either a CD4 or a CD8 class. Log10-transformed breadth and depth values were compared by one-way ANOVA with Sidak's multiple comparisons tests. TCRdb's version of the immuneACCESS table is confined to in-frame rearrangements and falls short of the full clone set. An unresolved V gene accounts for under half of the shortfall where checked; the remainder is of unknown origin. That table gives V, J and clone size, and the DNA gave D and trimming. The sample table shows 140,000 to 150,000 clones, and approximately 93% are seen once. The top ten constitute approximately 12% of the sample.

These data belong to a study of T cell responses to AZD1222 COVID-19 vaccine (TCRdb year 2021). General notes on the study: TCR sequencing covered 233 trial participants: roughly 200 given two doses of AZD1222 and 26 given two doses of MenACWY control vaccine. Trial participants were enrolled into age subgroups of 18-55, 56-69 and 70-plus years, which contained around 150, 28 and 57 TCR-sequenced participants, respectively. Beyond this particular receptor, the publication reports: Conclusions about previously exposed vaccinees are limited because only five to seven AZD1222 recipients were SARS-CoV-2 seropositive at baseline. The vaccine-associated CD4 TCRs covered the entire spike protein, and the dominant responses fell in regions 160-218 and 743-854. Reportedly, close to half of the unique spike-specific TCRs recognized epitopes lying outside the regions that are mutated in the B.1.351 and B.1.1.7 variants. The 56-69-year group was small, and its depth increase did not reach significance, likely because of low power. After two AZD1222 doses, both the breadth and the depth of spike-specific TCRs were significantly higher than at day 0 and than in MenACWY recipients. Participants were mostly white British and included more females than males, and it was suggested by the authors that clonal diversity may have been underestimated. Because no day 14 peak-response samples were available, the repertoires could be characterized only after the peak T cell response.

Taken from the germline V gene, the CDR1 and CDR2 loops are MNHNS and SASEGT. A distance of 9 bases separates the germline ends of V and J, which lose 2 bases and 4 bases respectively. The CDR3 sequence holds 14 residues, the cysteine and phenylalanine included. Of the read, only the CDR3 DNA is kept; its 42 bases are in frame from base 1. The sample's time point, from its label and the paper: sample from adult after SARS-CoV-2 infection, after symptom onset. A couple of convalescent COVID-19 patients, sampled after symptom onset from adults with prior SARS-CoV-2 infection, were also TCR-sequenced for comparison.

The origin of this receptor is an adult who had recovered from COVID-19. The material sequenced was peripheral blood, taken after recovery from COVID-19. The chain employs TRBV6-1 and TRBJ2-1, with the D call perhaps TRBD1 or TRBD2, each one matching 5 bases. Read as DNA, the sequence is TGTGCCAGCAGTGAATGGGGGAAGTACAATGAGCAGTTCTTC. This is translated as CASSEWGKYNEQFF.